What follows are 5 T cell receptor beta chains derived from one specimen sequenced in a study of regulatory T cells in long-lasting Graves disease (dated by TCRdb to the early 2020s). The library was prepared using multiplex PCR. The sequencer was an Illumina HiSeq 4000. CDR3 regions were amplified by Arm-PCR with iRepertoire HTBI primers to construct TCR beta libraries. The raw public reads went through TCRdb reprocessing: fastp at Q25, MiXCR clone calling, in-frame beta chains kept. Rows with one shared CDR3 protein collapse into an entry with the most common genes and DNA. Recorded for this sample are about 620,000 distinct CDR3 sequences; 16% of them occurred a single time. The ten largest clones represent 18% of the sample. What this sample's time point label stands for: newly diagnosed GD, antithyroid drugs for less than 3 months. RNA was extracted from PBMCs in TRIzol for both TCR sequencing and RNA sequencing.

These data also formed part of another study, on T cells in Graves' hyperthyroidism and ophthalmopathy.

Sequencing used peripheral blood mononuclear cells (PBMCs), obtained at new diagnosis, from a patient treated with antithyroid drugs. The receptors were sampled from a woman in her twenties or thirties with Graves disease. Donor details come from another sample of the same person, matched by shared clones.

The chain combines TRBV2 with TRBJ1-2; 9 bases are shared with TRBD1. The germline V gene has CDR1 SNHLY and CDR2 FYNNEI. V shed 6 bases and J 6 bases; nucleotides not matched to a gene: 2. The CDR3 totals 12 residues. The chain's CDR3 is CASRGQGHGYTF. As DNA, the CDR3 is TGTGCCAGCAGGGGACAGGGACATGGCTACACCTTC.

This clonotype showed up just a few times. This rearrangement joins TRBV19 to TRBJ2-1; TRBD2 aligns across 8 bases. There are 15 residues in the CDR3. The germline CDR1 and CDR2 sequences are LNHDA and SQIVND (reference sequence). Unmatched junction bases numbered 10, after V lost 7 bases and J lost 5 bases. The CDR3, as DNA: TGTGCCAGTACCCAAGCGGGAGCCAGAGACAATGAGCAGTTCTTC. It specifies CASTQAGARDNEQFF.

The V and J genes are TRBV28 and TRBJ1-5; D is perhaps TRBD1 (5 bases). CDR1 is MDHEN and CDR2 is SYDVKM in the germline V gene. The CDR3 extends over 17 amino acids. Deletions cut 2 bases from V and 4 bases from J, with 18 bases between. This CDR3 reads CASSLRPGGGVNQPQHF. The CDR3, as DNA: TGTGCCAGCAGTTTACGCCCGGGGGGGGGAGTAAATCAGCCCCAGCATTTT.

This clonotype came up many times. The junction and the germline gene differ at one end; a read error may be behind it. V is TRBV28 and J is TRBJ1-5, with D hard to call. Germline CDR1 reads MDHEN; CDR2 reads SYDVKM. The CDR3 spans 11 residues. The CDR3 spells CASSVGPAGFF. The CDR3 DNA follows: TGTGCCAGCAGCGTCGGGCCCGCCGGTTTCTTT.

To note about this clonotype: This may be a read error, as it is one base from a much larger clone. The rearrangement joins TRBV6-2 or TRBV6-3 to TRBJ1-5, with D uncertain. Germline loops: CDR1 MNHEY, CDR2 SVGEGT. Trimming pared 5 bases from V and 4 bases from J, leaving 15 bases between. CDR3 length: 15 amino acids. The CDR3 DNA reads TGTGCCAGCAGTGGGTCCAGCGCTCTTAATCAGCCCCAGCATTTT. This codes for CASSGSSALNQPQHF.